This T cell receptor (beta chain) was found in a study of blood T cell repertoires in COVID-19. As for the study in general: Acute-phase and convalescent COVID-19 samples originated in the United States, Italy and Spain. T cells, B-cell-depleted T cells, or PBMCs provided the cDNA or gDNA that served as material.

CDR1 and CDR2 from the germline V gene are SGHRS and YFSETQ. This CDR3 has 16 amino acids. V was clipped by 4 bases and J by 4 bases; unmatched bases: 9. This clone was seen more than once but under ten times. TCRdb keeps only in-frame clones here, not all; method: immunoSEQ multiplex PCR. The sample lists 55,000 to 70,000 clones, around 80% occurring once. The TCR originated in a human donor in a cohort sampled during active COVID-19. This rearrangement joins TRBV5-1 to TRBJ2-5, with 11 bases lining up with TRBD1. Sequencing used peripheral blood. CDR3 sequence reads: CASSPSGTGGGETQYF. CDR3 bases: TGCGCCAGCAGCCCTTCCGGGACAGGGGGTGGAGAGACCCAGTACTTC.